These 31 T cell receptor beta chains came from one sample sequenced in a study of control samples from healthy donors and cancer patients. The protocol was immunoSEQ multiplex PCR, while the TCRdb copy is restricted to in-frame clones and leaves out a portion. The data hold approximately 49,000 clones, with 70% to 90% observed a single time. Sequenced: PBMCs. Receptor source: a woman between 45 and 65 years old with lung cancer.

The chain links TRBV7-2 to TRBJ1-5, with 9 bases identical to TRBD1. CDR1 and CDR2 from the germline V gene are SGHTA and FQGNSA. Trimming took 6 bases from V and 6 from J; bases not matched to a gene: 9. The CDR3 loop spans 15 amino acids. CDR3 DNA: TGTGCCAGCAGTACAGGGGGCGGAGGTGGTCAGCCCCAGCATTTT. Protein sequence: CASSTGGGGGQPQHF.

V usage is TRBV7-2 and J usage is TRBJ2-7; 9 bases are a match to TRBD1. This CDR3 spans 15 amino acids. Germline V gene data show CDR1 as SGHTA and CDR2 as FQGNSA. The J segment lost 2 bases and the V segment lost 4 bases, leaving 6 bases of the junction unmatched. CDR3 sequence (DNA): TGTGCCAGCAGCTGGGACAGGGACCGTGCCTACGAGCAGTACTTC. This sequence encodes CASSWDRDRAYEQYF.

J is TRBJ2-3 and V is TRBV4-3, with D hard to call. The germline V and J ends were trimmed by 0 bases and 1 base, with 14 bases remaining between them. Germline V gene lookup returns CDR1 LGHNA and CDR2 YSLEER. The CDR3 is made up of 17 amino acids. The CDR3 protein is CASSQDARGIRTDTQYF. The DNA of the CDR3 is TGCGCCAGCAGCCAAGATGCTCGTGGGATCCGCACAGATACGCAGTATTTT.

The chain recombines TRBV4-3 with TRBJ1-4; no reliable D call. The CDR3 runs 15 residues. Per germline, CDR1 LGHNA and CDR2 YSLEER. V lost 3 bases, J lost 1 base, and 9 bases lay in between. This CDR3 reads CASSHYSGTNEKLFF. CDR3 coding DNA: TGCGCCAGCAGCCACTACAGTGGAACTAATGAAAAACTGTTTTTT.

The CDR3 sequence: CASETGPRGTEETQYF. The CDR3 coding sequence is TGTGCCAGCGAGACAGGGCCGAGGGGCACAGAAGAGACCCAGTACTTC. V is TRBV10-3 and J is TRBJ2-5, with 7 bases matching TRBD1. Germline assignment: CDR1 ENHRY and CDR2 SYGVKD. After removal of 10 bases from V and 3 bases from J, the junction contained 17 bases not matched to a gene. The CDR3 covers 16 residues.

CDR3 sequence reads: CASSTNTGGNGYTF. Written as DNA, the CDR3 is TGTGCCAGCAGCACGAACACGGGAGGGAATGGCTACACCTTC. The chain is built from TRBV7-9 and TRBJ1-2; D unresolved. Deletions cut 5 bases from V and 6 bases from J, with 16 bases between. The germline V gene encodes CDR1 SEHNR and CDR2 FQNEAQ (reference sequence). There are 14 residues in the CDR3.

This chain links TRBV6-1 with TRBJ2-1; 10 nucleotides agree with TRBD2. CDR3 length: 16 amino acids. V lost 4 bases, J lost 6 bases, and 9 bases stayed unmatched. Germline V gene data show CDR1 as MNHNS and CDR2 as SASEGT. The CDR3 is CASSGGSGGGTNEQFF. The CDR3 DNA reads as TGTGCCAGCAGTGGGGGGAGCGGGGGGGGGACCAATGAGCAGTTCTTC.

This chain uses TRBV7-2 with TRBJ2-3; 9 nucleotides match TRBD2. Germline lookup yields CDR1 SGHTA and CDR2 FQGNSA. The V and J ends lost 4 bases and 4 bases, in that order; junction bases with no gene match: 6. The length of the CDR3 is 15 residues. CDR3 nucleotides: TGTGCCAGCAGCTCCCGGGTAGCGGGGGCAGATACGCAGTATTTT. This sequence encodes CASSSRVAGADTQYF.

The V gene is TRBV7-7, the J gene TRBJ1-1; D is ambiguous. The germline gives CDR1 SSHAT, CDR2 FNYEAQ (reference sequence). V lost 3 bases, J lost 1 base, and 6 bases lay in between. The CDR3 contains 13 residues. CDR3 protein: CASSFGENTEAFF. The CDR3 region has the DNA TGTGCCAGCAGCTTTGGGGAGAACACTGAAGCTTTCTTT.

The J gene is TRBJ1-2, the V gene TRBV7-9; 9 bases match TRBD1. The CDR3 consists of 14 residues. Germline trimming cut 4 bases from V and 8 bases from J; bases unmatched to any gene: 8. In germline, CDR1 is SEHNR, CDR2 FQNEAQ (reference sequence). The DNA of the CDR3 is TGTGCCAGCAGCTCAATCAGGGGGACAGGGGGCTACACCTTC. It is translated as CASSSIRGTGGYTF.

The chain joins TRBV19 to TRBJ1-1; D unresolved. This CDR3 region has 13 residues. V was clipped by 2 bases and J by 3 bases, with 7 bases between them. Germline-derived CDR1 and CDR2 are LNHDA and SQIVND (reference sequence). In DNA, the CDR3 is TGTGCCAGTAGTATATCCAGCCACACTGAAGCTTTCTTT. It translates to CASSISSHTEAFF.

The chain carries TRBV18 and TRBJ2-3, with 7 bases matching TRBD1. Germline V gene lookup returns CDR1 KGHSH and CDR2 LQKENI. This CDR3 spans 17 amino acids. V lost 3 bases, J lost 3 bases, and 12 bases stayed unmatched. This CDR3 is CASSPYQDRTPTDTQYF. CDR3 nucleotides: TGTGCCAGCTCACCCTATCAGGACAGGACCCCAACAGATACGCAGTATTTT.

This clone came up once. The V and J genes are TRBV27 and TRBJ1-1, with D unresolved. Looked up from germline, CDR1 is MNHEY and CDR2 is SMNVEV (reference sequence). The CDR3 extends over 13 amino acids. Trimming shortened V by 4 bases and J by 5 bases, and 11 bases separated the two germline ends. CDR3 sequence (DNA): TGTGCCAGCAGTTCTCTGGCAGGAACTGAAGCTTTCTTT. Translated, it gives CASSSLAGTEAFF.

This clone was found a few times. J is TRBJ1-5 and V is TRBV3-1 (or the pseudogene TRBV3-2); D is possibly TRBD1 (6 bases). The germline V gene has CDR1 LGHDT and CDR2 YNNKEL (reference sequence). The CDR3 spans 20 residues. Trimming stripped 1 base from V and 0 bases from J, with 22 bases between. The CDR3 reads CASSQGNPRQDPNSNQPQHF. CDR3 nucleotides: TGTGCCAGCAGCCAAGGTAACCCCAGACAGGATCCCAATAGCAATCAGCCCCAGCATTTT.

This sequence joins TRBV12-5 and TRBJ1-2; 9 bases fit TRBD1. The CDR3 contains 15 residues. The V gene end was trimmed by 4 bases and the J gene end by 1 base; junction bases not matched to a gene: 4. CDR1 is LGHNT and CDR2 is FRNRAP in the germline V gene. As DNA, the CDR3 is TGTGCTAGTGGTTCGGGGGACAGGGTTAACTATGGCTACACCTTC. This codes for CASGSGDRVNYGYTF.

This rearrangement joins TRBV30 to TRBJ1-1; D uncertain. The CDR3 spans 11 residues. Trimming shortened V by 2 bases and J by 2 bases, and 3 bases separated the two germline ends. Germline V lookup: CDR1 GTSNPN, CDR2 SVGIG (reference sequence). The chain's CDR3 is CAWSYNTEAFF. The CDR3 DNA reads as TGTGCCTGGAGTTACAACACTGAAGCTTTCTTT. The whole variable domain, filled in from reference TRBV30 and TRBJ1-1, reads SQTIHQWPATLVQPVGSPLSLECTVEGTSNPNLYWYRQAAGRGLQLLFYSVGIGQISSEVPQNLSASRPQDRQFILSSKKLLLSDSGFYLCAWSYNTEAFFGQGTRLTVV.

In its sample, this clone was seen a few times. The chain combines TRBV30 with TRBJ1-5, with D perhaps TRBD1 (5 bases). The CDR3 has 13 amino acids. The germline V gene has CDR1 GTSNPN and CDR2 SVGIG (reference sequence). Trimming removed 3 bases from V and 4 bases from J, with 10 bases in between. The CDR3 loop reads CAWSPGGNQPQHF. Written as DNA, the CDR3 is TGTGCCTGGAGCCCGGGGGGAAATCAGCCCCAGCATTTT.

This clone appeared once. The chain recombines TRBV28 with TRBJ1-5, with D perhaps matching TRBD1 (6 bases). Germline CDR1 is MDHEN and CDR2 is SYDVKM. The length of the CDR3 is 14 residues. V gave up 7 bases and J gave up 12 bases, with 22 bases separating them. CDR3 sequence reads: CASTGPGGAWIQHF. The DNA for the CDR3 is TGTGCCAGCACCGGCCCGGGGGGCGCCTGGATCCAGCATTTT.

The genes are TRBV5-4 and TRBJ2-2; no definite D call. Germline V gives CDR1 SGHNT, CDR2 YYREEE (reference sequence). Deletions cut 2 bases from V and 1 base from J, with 3 bases between. The CDR3 loop spans 13 amino acids. The DNA for the CDR3 is TGTGCCAGCAGCTTAGGGAACACCGGGGAGCTGTTTTTT. Protein sequence: CASSLGNTGELFF. The complete variable domain, with remaining parts taken from reference TRBV5-4 and TRBJ2-2, reads ETGVTQSPTHLIKTRGQQVTLRCSSQSGHNTVSWYQQALGQGPQFIFQYYREEENGRGNFPPRFSGLQFPNYSSELNVNALELDDSALYLCASSLGNTGELFFGEGSRLTVL.

This chain uses TRBV18 with TRBJ1-6, with 9 bases matching TRBD1. The CDR3 spans 16 residues. CDR1 and CDR2 from the germline V gene are KGHSH and LQKENI. With V trimmed by 4 bases and J by 10 bases, 11 bases remained unmatched. As DNA, the CDR3 is TGTGCCAGCTCACTCAGGACAGGGGAAATTGGGTCACCCCTCCACTTT. This codes for CASSLRTGEIGSPLHF.

The chain is built from TRBV7-2 and TRBJ2-5, with 7 bases aligning to TRBD1. This CDR3 spans 14 amino acids. J lost 5 bases, V lost 3 bases, and 6 bases had no gene match. CDR1 and CDR2 (germline): SGHTA, FQGNSA. The CDR3 region has the DNA TGTGCCAGCAGCTTCCACAGGGGACGGGAGACCCAGTACTTC. It translates to CASSFHRGRETQYF.

The rearrangement uses TRBV5-1 and TRBJ2-5, with TRBD1 matching 8 bases. The CDR3 loop spans 13 amino acids. Germline lookup yields CDR1 SGHRS and CDR2 YFSETQ. Losses at the gene ends were 4 bases for V and 5 bases for J; bases not matched to a gene: 4. The CDR3 DNA sequence: TGCGCCAGCAGCGTGGACAGGGAGGAGACCCAGTACTTC. Residues: CASSVDREETQYF.

The V call is TRBV18, the J call TRBJ1-1, with D possibly matching TRBD1 (5 bases). CDR1 KGHSH and CDR2 LQKENI come from the germline V gene. Trimming cost V 6 bases and J 0 bases, with 20 bases left between them. The CDR3 sequence is 17 residues long. The CDR3 reads CASSQTDSNFMNTEAFF. The CDR3 region has the DNA TGTGCCAGCTCTCAAACAGACAGTAATTTCATGAACACTGAAGCTTTCTTT.

Written as DNA, the CDR3 is TGCAGCGCCCAGAACTCCTACGAGCAGTACTTC. Translation: CSAQNSYEQYF. The chain employs TRBV29-1 and TRBJ2-7; no reliable D call. The CDR3 loop spans 11 amino acids. With 7 bases removed from V and 0 bases from J, the gap between germline ends came to 7 bases. The germline V gene encodes CDR1 SQVTM and CDR2 ANQGSEA.

The CDR3 protein is CASSLDRSSNQPQHF. CDR3 bases: TGCGCCAGCAGCTTGGACAGGTCTAGCAATCAGCCCCAGCATTTT. The genes are TRBV5-1 and TRBJ1-5, with D tentatively TRBD1 (5 bases). This CDR3 has 15 residues. V dropped 0 bases and J dropped 0 bases, with 7 bases sitting between them. Germline lookup yields CDR1 SGHRS and CDR2 YFSETQ.

This chain links TRBV12-3 or TRBV12-4 with TRBJ1-1; D gene uncertain. This CDR3 has 13 residues. Between the trimmed V and J ends, which lost 5 bases and 4 bases, there was a span of 11 bases. The CDR3 region is CASSPRRGTEAFF. In DNA form, the CDR3 reads TGTGCCAGCAGTCCCCGGCGAGGCACTGAAGCTTTCTTT.

This chain links TRBV30 with TRBJ1-2; D ambiguous. The CDR3 runs to 15 residues. From germline, CDR1 is GTSNPN and CDR2 SVGIG (reference sequence). The V end lost 3 bases, the J end lost 0 bases, and 14 bases lay between the germline ends. In nucleotides, the CDR3 is TGTGCCTGGAGCTTCCCCGGGCCCGCTAACTATGGCTACACCTTC. It codes for CAWSFPGPANYGYTF.

To note about this clone: The junction shows a germline mismatch at one end, possibly a read error. V and J are TRBV24-1 and TRBJ2-7; TRBD2 is a possible D gene (5 bases). Germline values: CDR1 KGHDR, CDR2 SFDVKD. The CDR3 runs to 11 residues. The CDR3 nucleotides read TGTGCCGCCAGTGGTGGGAGAGAGCAGTACTTC. It translates to CAASGGREQYF.

This chain joins TRBV7-2 and TRBJ1-2; TRBD1 might be the D (6 bases). V was shortened by 4 bases and J by 6 bases, with 18 bases between the two germline ends. The CDR3 has 15 residues. CDR1 and CDR2 from the germline V gene are SGHTA and FQGNSA. CDR3 region: CASSSVIGGSNGYTF. The CDR3 DNA sequence: TGTGCCAGCAGCTCGGTGATAGGGGGGAGTAATGGCTACACCTTC.

CDR3: CASSQGIGAAYNEQFF. The DNA of the CDR3 is TGCGCCAGCAGCCAGGGTATCGGGGCAGCCTACAATGAGCAGTTCTTC. The genes are TRBV4-3 and TRBJ2-1, with D possibly called TRBD1 or TRBD2 (5 bases each). CDR3 length: 16 amino acids. Germline V gene data show CDR1 as LGHNA and CDR2 as YSLEER. Trimming left V 3 bases short and J 2 bases short, with 14 bases between.

This chain connects TRBV7-3 to TRBJ2-3; 12 nucleotides align to TRBD2. After removal of 5 bases from V and 6 bases from J, the junction contained 6 bases not matched to a gene. Germline values: CDR1 SGHTA, CDR2 FQGTGA. This CDR3 has 15 residues. This CDR3 is CASSPTSGGSDTQYF. In nucleotides, the CDR3 is TGTGCCAGCAGCCCGACTAGCGGGGGTTCGGATACGCAGTATTTT. Supplemented by reference TRBV7-3 and TRBJ2-3, the full variable domain reads GAGVSQTPSNKVTEKGKYVELRCDPISGHTALYWYRQSLGQGPEFLIYFQGTGAADDSGLPNDRFFAVRPEGSVSTLKIQRTERGDSAVYLCASSPTSGGSDTQYFGPGTRLTVL.